These 26 T cell receptor beta chains came from one sample sequenced in a study of cytomegalovirus exposure and HLA in healthy donors. Amplification used 60 Vbeta primers and 13 Jbeta primers. Only in-frame clones appear in the TCRdb table, and some are missing; sequencing was by immunoSEQ multiplex PCR. The data show more than 100,000 clones, with more than 70% seen just once and about 3.9% held by the top ten. Sequences were obtained from PBMCs. These receptors all come from a man in his forties or fifties in good health and CMV-seropositive.

This clone was found a few times. The V gene is TRBV9, the J gene TRBJ2-3; no clear D gene. The CDR3 extends over 15 amino acids. V was clipped by 2 bases and J by 2 bases, with 12 bases between them. Germline V CDR1 and CDR2: SGDLS, YYNGEE. The CDR3 coding sequence is TGTGCCAGCAGCGTCTCGATGGCACCCACAGATACGCAGTATTTT. It yields the protein CASSVSMAPTDTQYF.

V usage is TRBV4-1 and J usage is TRBJ2-1; 9 nucleotides agree with TRBD2. Germline-derived CDR1 and CDR2 are MGHRA and YSYEKL. The V segment lost 1 base and the J segment 7 bases; nucleotides outside the gene matches: 17. The CDR3 has 19 amino acids. CDR3 DNA sequence: TGCGCCAGCAGCCAAGGGACGTTCGACCGACTAGCGGATCTTAATGAGCAGTTCTTC. This encodes CASSQGTFDRLADLNEQFF.

The gene calls are TRBV10-3 and TRBJ2-3; perhaps TRBD1 as D (5 bases). The CDR3 has 14 residues. Trimming removed 6 bases at V and 0 bases at J, with 10 bases between. CDR1 is ENHRY and CDR2 is SYGVKD in the germline V gene. CDR3 sequence: CAISRQSSTDTQYF. As DNA, the CDR3 is TGTGCCATCAGCCGACAGAGTAGCACAGATACGCAGTATTTT.

The V and J genes are TRBV6-5 and TRBJ1-2; the match to TRBD1 covers 8 bases. After removal of 3 bases from V and 8 bases from J, the junction contained 5 bases not matched to a gene. Germline V gives CDR1 MNHEY, CDR2 SVGAGI. The CDR3 consists of 13 residues. The CDR3 coding sequence is TGTGCCAGCAGTTATTCGACAGGGGACGGCTACACCTTC. It codes for CASSYSTGDGYTF.

CDR3 nucleotide sequence: TGTGCCAGCAGTGCGGCAGGCCCCTACGAGCAGTACTTC. It yields the protein CASSAAGPYEQYF. This chain connects TRBV2 to TRBJ2-7; no definite D call. V shed 4 bases and J shed 2 bases, with 9 bases lying between them. Looked up from germline, CDR1 is SNHLY and CDR2 is FYNNEI. The CDR3 has 13 amino acids.

The CDR3 spells CASSPDRGAVQYF. In DNA form, the CDR3 reads TGTGCCAGCAGCCCGGACAGGGGAGCCGTACAGTACTTC. The J gene is TRBJ2-7, the V gene TRBV7-2; TRBD1 matches at 9 bases. There are 13 residues in the CDR3. Trimming at V came to 5 bases and at J to 10 bases, leaving 9 bases not matched to a gene. Per the germline V gene, CDR1 is SGHTA and CDR2 is FQGNSA.

This clone turned up a few times. The rearrangement uses TRBV7-3 and TRBJ2-7; D not certain. This CDR3 spans 13 amino acids. Germline V gene data show CDR1 as SGHTA and CDR2 as FQGTGA. V was trimmed by 4 bases and J by 0 bases, leaving 7 bases between them. This CDR3 reads CASSSGPSYEQYF. In DNA form, the CDR3 reads TGTGCCAGCAGCTCCGGTCCCTCCTACGAGCAGTACTTC.

J is TRBJ2-1 and V is TRBV29-1, with D maybe TRBD1 (5 bases). V dropped 0 bases and J dropped 4 bases, with 10 bases sitting between them. CDR3 length: 14 amino acids. Germline V CDR1 and CDR2: SQVTM, ANQGSEA. The CDR3: CSVEEGAVYNEQFF. For the CDR3, the DNA is TGCAGCGTTGAAGAAGGGGCTGTTTACAATGAGCAGTTCTTC.

The chain is built from TRBV29-1 and TRBJ2-1; weak D call: TRBD1 (6 bases). Trimming left V 6 bases short and J 6 bases short, with 9 bases between. Germline values: CDR1 SQVTM, CDR2 ANQGSEA. The CDR3 has 11 residues. The CDR3 region is CSVRGGNEQFF. The CDR3, as DNA: TGCAGCGTCCGAGGGGGCAATGAGCAGTTCTTC.

The genes are TRBV11-2 and TRBJ2-5, with D tentatively TRBD1 (7 bases). The CDR3 sequence is 18 residues long. Germline CDR1 reads SGHAT; CDR2 reads FQNNGV. The ends were cut back, 1 base at V and 5 bases at J, with 23 bases in the middle. CDR3 sequence (DNA): TGTGCCAGCAGCTTAGCCAGGGGGGTCAGCCGCGCGAGGGAGACCCAGTACTTC. Protein product: CASSLARGVSRARETQYF.

This clone was counted a few times. This chain connects TRBV4-1 to TRBJ2-7; 11 bases are shared with TRBD2. The CDR3 totals 16 residues. Per the germline V gene, CDR1 is MGHRA and CDR2 is YSYEKL. Trimming took 3 bases from V and 5 from J; bases not matched to a gene: 9. The CDR3 reads CASSQGLADHRNEQYF. CDR3 nucleotides: TGCGCCAGCAGCCAGGGACTAGCGGACCACCGGAACGAGCAGTACTTC.

The chain recombines TRBV6-1 with TRBJ1-2; 7 nucleotides match TRBD1. CDR3 length: 13 amino acids. Germline CDR1 reads MNHNS; CDR2 reads SASEGT. Trimming removed 2 bases from V and 4 bases from J; junction bases left unmatched: 1. CDR3 in amino acids: CASSERTGYGYTF. CDR3 nucleotide sequence: TGTGCCAGCAGTGAAAGGACAGGCTATGGCTACACCTTC.

This rearrangement joins TRBV20-1 to TRBJ2-7; 7 nucleotides align to TRBD2. The CDR3 runs to 11 residues. Germline-derived CDR1 and CDR2 are DFQATT and SNEGSKA (reference sequence). V lost 5 bases and J lost 2; bases outside the gene matches: 0. In DNA form, the CDR3 reads TGCAGTGCTGGACTAGCCTACGAGCAGTACTTC. This sequence encodes CSAGLAYEQYF.

This clone has a count of ten or more. This rearrangement joins TRBV6-6 to TRBJ1-6; possible D gene TRBD1, 6 bases. There are 14 residues in the CDR3. Trimming took off 5 bases at V and 9 bases at J, with 14 bases between the two ends. CDR1 is MNHNY and CDR2 is SVGAGI in the germline V gene (reference sequence). The CDR3 sequence: CASSLGRGGSPLHF. CDR3 DNA: TGTGCCAGCAGTCTAGGACGAGGGGGTTCACCCCTCCACTTT.

This chain links TRBV19 with TRBJ1-2; D remains ambiguous. CDR1 and CDR2 (germline): LNHDA, SQIVND (reference sequence). CDR3 length equals 17 residues. Trimming removed 3 bases from V and 3 bases from J, with 20 bases in between. In DNA form, the CDR3 reads TGTGCCAGTAGTATTTCGGGGATAGTGGTGGGGTACTATGGCTACACCTTC. Protein: CASSISGIVVGYYGYTF.

This clone came up a few times. The rearrangement links TRBV6-5 to TRBJ2-7; 10 nucleotides line up with TRBD2. The V gene end was trimmed by 0 bases and the J gene end by 4 bases; junction bases not matched to a gene: 3. CDR1 and CDR2 (germline): MNHEY, SVGAGI. The CDR3 totals 15 residues. CDR3 nucleotides: TGTGCCAGCAGTTACTCGTCTAGCGGGAGTTACGAGCAGTACTTC. It yields the protein CASSYSSSGSYEQYF.

Only one count was recorded for this clone. The chain has TRBV18 and TRBJ2-1, with 12 positions matching TRBD2. Per germline, CDR1 KGHSH and CDR2 LQKENI. V was clipped by 3 bases and J by 3 bases; unmatched bases: 6. The CDR3 runs to 17 residues. This CDR3 is CASSPPGLAGNYNEQFF. CDR3 nucleotide sequence: TGTGCCAGCTCACCCCCAGGACTAGCGGGGAACTACAATGAGCAGTTCTTC.

The chain links TRBV14 to TRBJ2-1, with 10 bases aligning to TRBD2. CDR1 is SGHDN, CDR2 FVKESK, per germline. The CDR3 is made up of 20 amino acids. Trimming removed 8 bases from V and 2 bases from J; junction bases left unmatched: 21. The CDR3 reads CASAGRGGASGGATYNEQFF. As DNA, the CDR3 is TGTGCCAGCGCCGGACGGGGGGGAGCTAGCGGGGGTGCGACCTACAATGAGCAGTTCTTC.

The chain has TRBV5-4 and TRBJ1-2, with D tentatively TRBD1 (5 bases). This CDR3 is 14 amino acids long. The germline gives CDR1 SGHNT, CDR2 YYREEE (reference sequence). Trimming removed 4 bases from V and 6 bases from J, with 16 bases in between. CDR3 nucleotide sequence: TGTGCCAGCAGCCCGGGGGGGGTTAGGAATGGCTACACCTTC. Protein sequence: CASSPGGVRNGYTF.

The V gene is TRBV11-2, the J gene TRBJ1-1; D gene unclear. The length of the CDR3 is 14 residues. Per the germline V gene, CDR1 is SGHAT and CDR2 is FQNNGV. Trimming took 5 bases from V and 0 from J, leaving 10 bases between them. CDR3 in amino acids: CASSATTVNTEAFF. DNA of the CDR3: TGTGCCAGCAGCGCCACAACAGTGAACACTGAAGCTTTCTTT.

The J gene is TRBJ1-1, the V gene TRBV11-2; 7 nucleotides align to TRBD1. Germline V gene sequence: CDR1 SGHAT, CDR2 FQNNGV. Trimming at V came to 2 bases and at J to 4 bases, leaving 7 bases not matched to a gene. The CDR3 spans 15 residues. CDR3: CASSLWTGTGTEAFF. The DNA of the CDR3 is TGTGCCAGCAGCTTATGGACAGGCACTGGCACTGAAGCTTTCTTT.

The table lists this clone with a few counts. The chain combines TRBV5-4 with TRBJ1-2, with 12 bases aligning to TRBD1. V gave up 0 bases and J gave up 7 bases; unmatched junction bases: 16. Looked up from germline, CDR1 is SGHNT and CDR2 is YYREEE (reference sequence). The CDR3 extends over 19 amino acids. The CDR3 loop reads CASSLGGRGQGAVGSGYTF. The CDR3 bases are TGTGCCAGCAGCTTGGGTGGTCGGGGACAGGGGGCTGTAGGATCTGGCTACACCTTC.

Remarks on this clone: Other DNA variants within this sample encode the same CDR3. The chain links TRBV11-3 to TRBJ2-2, with TRBD2 matching 8 bases. V shed 6 bases, J shed 6 bases, and the junction held 12 bases outside the gene matches. CDR1 and CDR2 from the germline V gene are SGHNT and YENEEA. This CDR3 has 16 residues. The CDR3 DNA reads as TGTGCCAGCAGATCTGAGCGGGGACTAGTTCCCGGGGAGCTGTTTTTT. The encoded protein is CASRSERGLVPGELFF.

This chain uses TRBV7-2 with TRBJ2-2; D unresolved. V was pared by 4 bases and J by 6 bases, with 9 bases between. The CDR3 is made up of 13 amino acids. The germline gives CDR1 SGHTA, CDR2 FQGNSA. As DNA, the CDR3 is TGTGCCAGCAGCTCAGATTCCGCCGGGGAGCTGTTTTTT. Its protein product is CASSSDSAGELFF.

This chain links TRBV7-8 with TRBJ1-1; 9 bases agree with TRBD1. Looked up from germline, CDR1 is SGHVS and CDR2 is FQNEAQ. The trim removed 4 bases at V and 5 bases at J, leaving 8 bases unmatched. This CDR3 has 15 residues. For the CDR3, the DNA is TGTGCCAGCAGCTCGGGTACAGGGGGCTGGACTGAAGCTTTCTTT. Amino acid sequence: CASSSGTGGWTEAFF. Full variable domain (missing parts from reference TRBV7-8 and TRBJ1-1): GAGVSQSPRYKVAKRGQDVALRCDPISGHVSLFWYQQALGQGPEFLTYFQNEAQLDKSGLPSDRFFAERPEGSVSTLKIQRTQQEDSAVYLCASSSGTGGWTEAFFGQGTRLTVV.

This chain links TRBV7-2 with TRBJ2-1, with 8 bases that match TRBD2. The CDR3 is 18 amino acids. The V and J ends lost 7 bases and 0 bases, in that order; junction bases with no gene match: 14. Germline CDR1 is SGHTA and CDR2 is FQGNSA. The CDR3 here is CASIKTASGFSSYNEQFF. CDR3 DNA: TGTGCCAGCATCAAAACGGCTAGCGGGTTTAGCTCCTACAATGAGCAGTTCTTC.